This is a list of T cell receptor beta chains from one sample in a study of blood T cell repertoires in COVID-19. Clones were sequenced by immunoSEQ multiplex PCR, and TCRdb holds only the in-frame ones, with some missing. The sample holds roughly 49,000 clones, 83% seen once. The sample comprised peripheral blood. These receptors came from a man in his forties or fifties with acute or convalescent COVID-19. Both conserved end residues are part of each CDR3. A D gene is named only where the DNA matches it firmly. Size tells how often a clone was seen (once, few, many) or the class of an expanded clone, and some rows leave it out.

v_call	j_call	d_call	clone_size	cdr3_nt	cdr3_aa
TRBV5-1	TRBJ1-1	.	.	TGCGCCAGCAGCTACGGGACGGGGGGTCAGAACACTGAAGCTTTCTTT	CASSYGTGGQNTEAFF
TRBV24-1	TRBJ1-5	.	.	TGTGCCACCAGTGATCCCCGGACAGTTAATCAGCCCCAGCATTTT	CATSDPRTVNQPQHF
TRBV3-1/TRBV3-2	TRBJ1-2	TRBD1	.	TGTGCCAGCAGCCCAGCTGGGACAGGGTTTCACTATGGCTACACCTTC	CASSPAGTGFHYGYTF
TRBV5-1	TRBJ1-1	TRBD1	.	TGCGCCAGCAGCTTGAACGGACAGGGGATGAACACTGAAGCTTTCTTT	CASSLNGQGMNTEAFF
TRBV30	TRBJ2-1	TRBD2	.	TGTGCCTGGGGCCCGGGACTATTGACCTACAATGAGCAGTTCTTC	CAWGPGLLTYNEQFF
TRBV7-9	TRBJ2-1	TRBD1	.	TGTGCCAGCAGCGGGCCGGGACAGGGATCCTACAATGAGCAGTTCTTC	CASSGPGQGSYNEQFF
TRBV25-1	TRBJ2-5	.	.	TGTGCCAGCAGTGAGGAGAACTACTCGGGGACCCAGTACTTC	CASSEENYSGTQYF
TRBV7-6	TRBJ2-3	TRBD1	.	TGTGCCAGCAGCGCCCAGACAGGGGGGCTGGATACGCAGTATTTT	CASSAQTGGLDTQYF
TRBV6-5	TRBJ2-1	.	medium-sized	TGTGCCAGCAGTTATCGGAGGAACAATGAGCAGTTCTTC	CASSYRRNNEQFF
TRBV19	TRBJ2-1	TRBD2	.	TGTGCCAGTAGTATCCCAGGACTAGCGGGGAACAATGAGCAGTTCTTC	CASSIPGLAGNNEQFF
TRBV18	TRBJ1-2	.	.	TGTGCCAGCTCACCGAGTTTCGAGAATAACTATGGCTACACCTTC	CASSPSFENNYGYTF
TRBV5-1	TRBJ2-5	TRBD2	.	TGCGCCAGCAGCTTGGTACTAGCGGGGCAAGAGACCCAGTACTTC	CASSLVLAGQETQYF
TRBV30	TRBJ2-2	.	.	TGTGCCTGGATGGCCCCCGGAGGTCGTAGCACCGGGGAGCTGTTTTTT	CAWMAPGGRSTGELFF
TRBV19	TRBJ2-1	TRBD1	.	TGTGCCAGTAGTAAGACAACCCCCGGGACAGGGTCATACAATGAGCAGTTCTTC	CASSKTTPGTGSYNEQFF
TRBV19	TRBJ2-4	.	.	TGTGCCAGGGACACTTACATCCTAGCCAAAAACATTCAGTACTTC	CARDTYILAKNIQYF
TRBV6-5	TRBJ2-1	TRBD1	.	TGTGCCAGCAGCCGTGGACAGGGTTCCTACAATGAGCAGTTCTTC	CASSRGQGSYNEQFF
TRBV6-4	TRBJ1-1	.	.	TGTGCCAGCAGTGACTCCAGCAGGGGTACTGAAGCTTTCTTT	CASSDSSRGTEAFF
TRBV3-1/TRBV3-2	TRBJ1-1	.	.	TGTGCCAGCAGCTTTCGAGTGAACACTGAAGCTTTCTTT	CASSFRVNTEAFF
TRBV18	TRBJ2-3	.	.	TGTGCCAGCTCTCCTAGTGCGGGACGCACAGATACGCAGTATTTT	CASSPSAGRTDTQYF
TRBV3-1/TRBV3-2	TRBJ2-7	.	few	TGTGCCAGCAGCCCCTCCTCCTACGAGCAGTACTTC	CASSPSSYEQYF
TRBV7-9	TRBJ2-5	TRBD2	.	TGTGCCAGCAGCTTAAGGGTCTTACTAGCGGGAGGGCGTGAGACCCAGTACTTC	CASSLRVLLAGGRETQYF
TRBV9	TRBJ1-1	TRBD1	.	TGTGCCAGCGGGGACAGTCTCACTGAAGCTTTCTTT	CASGDSLTEAFF
TRBV25-1	TRBJ1-6	.	.	TGTGCCAGCAGTGGTGACACTCAGAATTCACCCCTCCACTTT	CASSGDTQNSPLHF
TRBV18	TRBJ2-7	TRBD1	.	TGTGCCAGCTCACCCCCGGGACAGAACTACGAGCAGTACTTC	CASSPPGQNYEQYF
TRBV9	TRBJ1-2	.	few	TGTGCCAGCAGCGTAACGGGGAACTATGGCTACACCTTC	CASSVTGNYGYTF
TRBV7-2	TRBJ2-5	TRBD1	.	TGTGCCAGCAGCTTGACTCGGGACAGGTTGGAGACCCAGTACTTC	CASSLTRDRLETQYF
TRBV27	TRBJ2-7	.	.	TGTGCCAGCAGTTTATTGGAGAGCTCCTACGAGCAGTACTTC	CASSLLESSYEQYF
TRBV5-4	TRBJ2-2	.	.	TGTGCCAGCAGTCCTGCATTGGGGCAGACCGGGGAGCTGTTTTTT	CASSPALGQTGELFF